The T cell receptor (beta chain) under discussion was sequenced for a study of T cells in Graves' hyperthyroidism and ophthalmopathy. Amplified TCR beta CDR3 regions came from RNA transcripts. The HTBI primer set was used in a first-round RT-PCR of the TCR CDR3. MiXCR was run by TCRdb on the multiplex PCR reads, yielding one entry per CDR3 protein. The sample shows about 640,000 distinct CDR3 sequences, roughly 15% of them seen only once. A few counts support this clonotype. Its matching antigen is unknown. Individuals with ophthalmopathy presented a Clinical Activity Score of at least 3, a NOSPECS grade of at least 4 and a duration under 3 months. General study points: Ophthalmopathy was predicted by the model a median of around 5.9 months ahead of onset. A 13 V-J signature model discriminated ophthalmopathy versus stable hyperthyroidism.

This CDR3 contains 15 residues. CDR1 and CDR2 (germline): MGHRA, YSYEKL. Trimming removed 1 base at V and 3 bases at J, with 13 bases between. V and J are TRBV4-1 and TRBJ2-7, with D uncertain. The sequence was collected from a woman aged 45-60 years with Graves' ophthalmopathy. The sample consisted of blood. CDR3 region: CASSQVRGVHYEQYF. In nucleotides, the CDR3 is TGCGCCAGCAGCCAAGTTCGCGGCGTACACTACGAGCAGTACTTC.